These 11 T cell receptor beta chains share one sample of origin, sequenced in a study of Graves' ophthalmopathy and Graves' hyperthyroidism. As the template, RNA transcripts were used to amplify TCR beta CDR3 regions. HTBI-primed first-round RT-PCR preceded second-round multiplex PCR. Each CDR3 protein gets one entry after TCRdb re-called the multiplex PCR reads with MiXCR. The table has 350,000 to 450,000 distinct CDR3 sequences, around 18% seen once. Sequencing input: peripheral blood. The receptors here all came from a woman in her late teens or twenties with Graves' ophthalmopathy.

This clonotype has ten or more counts. This sequence joins TRBV6-5 and TRBJ2-7; D is unclear. The CDR3 covers 14 residues. Germline V lookup: CDR1 MNHEY, CDR2 SVGAGI. The germline V and J ends were trimmed by 2 bases and 0 bases, with 8 bases remaining between them. DNA of the CDR3: TGTGCCAGCAGTTACCGGTCGGGCTCCTACGAGCAGTACTTC. Translating gives CASSYRSGSYEQYF.

This clonotype was found a few times. The chain employs TRBV7-9 and TRBJ2-5; D may be TRBD2 (5 bases). Germline values: CDR1 SEHNR, CDR2 FQNEAQ (reference sequence). V was clipped by 4 bases and J by 0 bases, with 12 bases between them. This CDR3 has 15 residues. The CDR3 sequence is CASSSVWEYQETQYF. Here the CDR3 DNA reads TGTGCCAGCAGCTCCGTCTGGGAGTACCAAGAGACCCAGTACTTC.

The J gene is TRBJ2-2, the V gene TRBV6-2 or TRBV6-3; 9 bases line up with TRBD2. The CDR3 is made up of 19 amino acids. Germline trimming cut 2 bases from V and 3 bases from J; bases unmatched to any gene: 13. Germline assignment: CDR1 MNHEY and CDR2 SVGEGT. The CDR3 loop is CASSYPREREAHYTGELFF. CDR3 DNA: TGTGCCAGCAGTTACCCGCGGGAGCGGGAGGCACATTACACCGGGGAGCTGTTTTTT.

The table lists this clonotype with many counts. V and J are TRBV12-3 or TRBV12-4 and TRBJ2-5, with a weak D call TRBD1 (6 bases). V gave up 1 base and J gave up 5 bases, with 14 bases separating them. There are 15 residues in the CDR3. The CDR3 reads CASSLDEGVEETQYF. CDR3 bases: TGTGCCAGCAGTTTAGACGAGGGGGTCGAGGAGACCCAGTACTTC.

This rearrangement joins TRBV20-1 to TRBJ2-7; 8 bases are a match to TRBD2. The CDR3 consists of 16 residues. Losses at the gene ends were 0 bases for V and 4 bases for J; bases not matched to a gene: 11. The germline V gene encodes CDR1 DFQATT and CDR2 SNEGSKA (reference sequence). The DNA of the CDR3 is TGCAGTGCTAGAGATATTAGGCGGGAGGTTGCATACGAGCAGTACTTC. Protein sequence: CSARDIRREVAYEQYF.

This clonotype was observed at least ten times. V gene TRBV20-1 combines with J gene TRBJ2-7, with TRBD1 matching 9 bases. The CDR3 spans 14 residues. V lost 2 bases, J lost 3 bases, and 5 bases stayed unmatched. Germline assignment: CDR1 DFQATT and CDR2 SNEGSKA (reference sequence). This CDR3 reads CSARRGQGFYEQYF. The CDR3 coding sequence is TGCAGTGCTAGAAGGGGACAGGGCTTCTACGAGCAGTACTTC.

This clonotype was seen ten or more times. V gene TRBV7-2 combines with J gene TRBJ2-7; 15 nucleotides match TRBD2. The CDR3 runs to 16 residues. Losses at the gene ends were 3 bases for V and 4 bases for J; bases not matched to a gene: 4. CDR1 and CDR2 (germline): SGHTA, FQGNSA. In nucleotides, the CDR3 is TGTGCCAGCAGCTTGGCTGGGACTAGCGGGAGGTACGAGCAGTACTTC. Protein: CASSLAGTSGRYEQYF.

This clonotype was seen ten or more times. The chain joins TRBV29-1 to TRBJ1-5; 9 bases agree with TRBD1. Per germline, CDR1 SQVTM and CDR2 ANQGSEA. With 6 bases clipped from V and 4 bases from J, the junction kept 4 bases outside the gene matches. The CDR3 is 13 amino acids. CDR3 residues: CSVSGTGNQPQHF. CDR3 sequence (DNA): TGCAGCGTCTCCGGGACAGGGAATCAGCCCCAGCATTTT. The entire variable domain, with the rest obtained from reference TRBV29-1 and TRBJ1-5, is as follows: SAVISQKPSRDICQRGTSLTIQCQVDSQVTMMFWYRQQPGQSLTLIATANQGSEATYESGFVIDKFPISRPNLTFSTLTVSNMSPEDSSIYLCSVSGTGNQPQHFGDGTRLSIL.

This clonotype was detected ten times or more. The CDR3 spells CASSSFPVLAEGGEQYF. In DNA, the CDR3 is TGTGCCAGCAGTTCCTTCCCTGTACTAGCGGAGGGGGGCGAGCAGTACTTC. The chain combines TRBV6-2 or TRBV6-3 with TRBJ2-7, with 8 bases matching TRBD2. Germline CDR1 is MNHEY and CDR2 is SVGEGT. CDR3 length: 17 residues. Trimming took 4 bases from V and 6 from J; bases not matched to a gene: 17.

This clonotype was seen many times. The gene calls are TRBV6-4 and TRBJ1-1; 7 bases align to TRBD1. With V trimmed by 4 bases and J by 4 bases, 24 bases remained unmatched. The CDR3 extends over 20 amino acids. Germline CDR1 reads MRHNA; CDR2 reads SNTAGT. For the CDR3, the DNA is TGTGCCAGCAGTGCCAATAGGGGTCGGACAGGCTACACCACGGGCACTGAAGCTTTCTTT. Its protein is CASSANRGRTGYTTGTEAFF.

This clonotype has at least ten counts. The chain uses TRBV12-3 or TRBV12-4 and TRBJ2-2, with TRBD1 identical over 9 bases. The CDR3 runs to 14 residues. V shed 4 bases and J 6 bases; nucleotides not matched to a gene: 3. This chain's CDR3 is CASSSTGGPGELFF. DNA of the CDR3: TGTGCCAGCAGTTCTACAGGGGGCCCCGGGGAGCTGTTTTTT.